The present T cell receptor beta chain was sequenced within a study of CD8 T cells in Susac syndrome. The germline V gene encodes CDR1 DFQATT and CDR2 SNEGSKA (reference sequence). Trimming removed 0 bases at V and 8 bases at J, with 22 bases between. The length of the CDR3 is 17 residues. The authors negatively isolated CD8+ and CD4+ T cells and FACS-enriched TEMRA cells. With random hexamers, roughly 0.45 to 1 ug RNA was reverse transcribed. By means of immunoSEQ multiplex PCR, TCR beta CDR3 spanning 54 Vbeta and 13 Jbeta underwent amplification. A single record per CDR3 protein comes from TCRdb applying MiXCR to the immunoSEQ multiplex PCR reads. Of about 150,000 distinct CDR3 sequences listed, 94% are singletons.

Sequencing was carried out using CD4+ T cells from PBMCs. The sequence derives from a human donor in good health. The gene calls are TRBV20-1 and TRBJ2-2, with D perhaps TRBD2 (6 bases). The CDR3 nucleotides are TGCAGTGCTAGAGATTTGATCGGGGGACGAGTCAGGGGGGAGCTGTTTTTT. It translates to CSARDLIGGRVRGELFF.